Following are 30 T cell receptor beta chains from one sample sequenced in a study of CD8 T cells in Susac syndrome. Reverse transcription of roughly 0.5 to 1 ug RNA was performed with random hexamers. TCRdb re-called the immunoSEQ multiplex PCR reads with MiXCR, one entry per CDR3 protein. In the table there are about 300,000 distinct CDR3 sequences, more than 75% of which are singletons. The sequencing sample was made of CD8+ T cells from PBMCs. These receptors were obtained from a human donor with multiple sclerosis.

The chain joins TRBV7-9 to TRBJ2-3; 7 bases line up with TRBD2. CDR3 length: 15 amino acids. The V and J ends lost 4 bases and 7 bases, in that order; junction bases with no gene match: 11. Per germline, CDR1 SEHNR and CDR2 FQNEAQ (reference sequence). The CDR3 DNA sequence: TGTGCCAGCAGCTCCCCGACCAGCGGGATGAATACGCAGTATTTT. It specifies CASSSPTSGMNTQYF.

The V call is TRBV5-5, the J call TRBJ1-1, with TRBD1 matching 7 bases. The ends lost 3 bases at V and 6 bases at J; junction bases unmatched: 14. This CDR3 is 16 amino acids long. Germline CDR1 SGHKS, CDR2 YYEKEE (reference sequence). The CDR3 spells CASSSPSTDRDAEAFF. As DNA, the CDR3 is TGTGCCAGCAGCTCCCCCTCTACTGACAGGGACGCTGAAGCTTTCTTT.

The genes are TRBV28 and TRBJ2-7; D may correspond to TRBD1 or TRBD2 (5 bases each). Trimming removed 5 bases at V and 0 bases at J, with 26 bases between. CDR1 is MDHEN, CDR2 SYDVKM, per germline. The length of the CDR3 is 19 residues. For the CDR3, the DNA is TGTGCCAGCAGTGGATTCATAACCACCGGGACGGAAAGCTCCTACGAGCAGTACTTC. It is translated as CASSGFITTGTESSYEQYF. The whole variable domain, filled in from reference TRBV28 and TRBJ2-7, reads DVKVTQSSRYLVKRTGEKVFLECVQDMDHENMFWYRQDPGLGLRLIYFSYDVKMKEKGDIPEGYSVSREKKERFSLILESASTNQTSMYLCASSGFITTGTESSYEQYFGPGTRLTVT.

The chain combines TRBV15 with TRBJ1-1; unclear D gene. This CDR3 comprises 15 residues. Germline CDR1 and CDR2: LNHNV and YYDKDF (reference sequence). V lost 4 bases and J 5 bases, leaving 17 bases between the germline ends. The CDR3 is CATSIRRVGRTEAFF. The DNA of the CDR3 is TGTGCCACCAGCATCCGAAGAGTTGGGCGAACTGAAGCTTTCTTT.

The V call is TRBV4-1, the J call TRBJ2-3; D is perhaps TRBD1 or TRBD2 (5 bases each). Germline CDR1 MGHRA, CDR2 YSYEKL. V was cut by 4 bases and J by 6 bases, with 26 bases left in between. The CDR3 loop spans 18 amino acids. The CDR3 reads CASSLPRDDPAHRDTQYF. As DNA, the CDR3 is TGCGCCAGCAGCCTCCCCCGGGACGACCCCGCACACAGGGATACGCAGTATTTT.

This chain uses TRBV29-1 with TRBJ2-5, with 8 bases fitting TRBD1. This CDR3 has 12 residues. V was pared by 6 bases and J by 6 bases, with 6 bases of the junction left unmatched. The germline V gene has CDR1 SQVTM and CDR2 ANQGSEA. CDR3 amino acids: CSVVDRVKTQYF. The CDR3 coding sequence is TGCAGCGTCGTGGACAGGGTCAAGACCCAGTACTTC.

This chain uses TRBV6-1 with TRBJ1-6; D is perhaps TRBD1 (5 bases). Germline values: CDR1 MNHNS, CDR2 SASEGT. Trimming took 3 bases from V and 0 from J, leaving 9 bases between them. This CDR3 has 16 amino acids. CDR3 in DNA: TGTGCCAGCAGTGACCGACAGAACTCCTATAATTCACCCCTCCACTTT. It codes for CASSDRQNSYNSPLHF.

J is TRBJ1-1 and V is TRBV25-1; a weak D match, TRBD1 (5 bases). Per germline, CDR1 MGHDK and CDR2 SYGVNS. The ends were cut back, 6 bases at V and 7 bases at J, with 9 bases in the middle. This CDR3 region has 11 residues. The CDR3 is CASSWGGEAFF. CDR3 nucleotides: TGTGCCAGCAGCTGGGGCGGTGAAGCTTTCTTT.

V is TRBV20-1 and J is TRBJ2-1; possibly TRBD2 for D (6 bases). V was clipped by 1 base and J by 9 bases, with 19 bases between them. Germline CDR1 reads DFQATT; CDR2 reads SNEGSKA (reference sequence). The CDR3 has 15 residues. In DNA form, the CDR3 reads TGCAGTGCTAGAGGTGGGCTAGCGAGAGCGGGTGAGCAGTTCTTC. It translates to CSARGGLARAGEQFF.

V and J are TRBV28 and TRBJ2-7, with D perhaps TRBD2 (6 bases). The V end was cut by 5 bases, the J end by 7 bases, with 15 bases between. This CDR3 has 13 residues. Germline V CDR1 and CDR2: MDHEN, SYDVKM. The CDR3 region has the DNA TGTGCCAGCAGTCCCCGGAGGGCGAGGGAGCAGTACTTC. Amino acid sequence: CASSPRRAREQYF.

The chain combines TRBV7-9 with TRBJ2-3; no clear D gene. The V gene's germline CDR1 is SEHNR and CDR2 FQNEAQ (reference sequence). The CDR3 contains 15 residues. V was trimmed by 1 base and J by 0 bases, leaving 8 bases between them. CDR3 sequence reads: CASSLVRLSTDTQYF. CDR3 coding DNA: TGTGCCAGCAGCTTAGTGCGGCTGAGCACAGATACGCAGTATTTT. Together with reference TRBV7-9 and TRBJ2-3, the CDR3 gives the full variable domain: DTGVSQNPRHKITKRGQNVTFRCDPISEHNRLYWYRQTLGQGPEFLTYFQNEAQLEKSRLLSDRFSAERPKGSFSTLEIQRTEQGDSAMYLCASSLVRLSTDTQYFGPGTRLTVL.

The J gene is TRBJ2-3, the V gene TRBV28; no clear D gene. The CDR3 totals 14 residues. The V and J ends lost 8 bases and 4 bases respectively, with 16 bases between them. CDR1 and CDR2 from the germline V gene are MDHEN and SYDVKM. CDR3 sequence reads: CASASYPGPDTQYF. CDR3 coding DNA: TGTGCCAGCGCCTCGTATCCAGGTCCAGATACGCAGTATTTT.

The chain uses TRBV3-1 and TRBJ2-1; the D gene is possibly TRBD2 (5 bases). Germline assignment: CDR1 LGHDT and CDR2 YNNKEL (reference sequence). Trimming removed 0 bases from V and 3 bases from J, with 12 bases in between. This CDR3 is built from 16 residues. The CDR3 reads CASSQDQRFYYNEQFF. The CDR3, as DNA: TGTGCCAGCAGCCAAGATCAGCGGTTCTACTACAATGAGCAGTTCTTC.

This clonotype has a single count. This chain connects TRBV27 to TRBJ2-1, with TRBD2 matching over 12 bases. The V and J ends lost 6 bases and 4 bases, in that order; junction bases with no gene match: 7. The CDR3 is made up of 16 amino acids. CDR1 and CDR2 (germline): MNHEY, SMNVEV (reference sequence). The CDR3 DNA follows: TGTGCCAGCAGACCAGGGACTAGCGGGCTGTACAATGAGCAGTTCTTC. It yields the protein CASRPGTSGLYNEQFF.

This chain uses TRBV7-9 with TRBJ1-5, with TRBD1 matching 7 bases. In germline, CDR1 is SEHNR, CDR2 FQNEAQ (reference sequence). With 3 bases clipped from V and 6 bases from J, the junction kept 5 bases outside the gene matches. This CDR3 has 14 residues. CDR3: CASSFSQGLQPQHF. The CDR3 DNA reads as TGTGCCAGCAGCTTTTCACAGGGGCTTCAGCCCCAGCATTTT.

This chain joins TRBV7-9 and TRBJ2-7; TRBD2 matches 11 bases. The junction had 9 bases not matched to a gene; V was cut back by 0 bases and J by 2 bases. Germline CDR1 reads SEHNR; CDR2 reads FQNEAQ (reference sequence). This CDR3 region has 18 residues. The CDR3 spells CASSLAADTSGSPYEQYF. DNA of the CDR3: TGTGCCAGCAGCTTAGCGGCTGACACTAGCGGGAGTCCCTACGAGCAGTACTTC.

This rearrangement joins TRBV6-5 to TRBJ2-7, with D possibly TRBD2 on 6 matching bases. The length of the CDR3 is 15 residues. Trimming took 0 bases from V and 2 from J, leaving 11 bases between them. Germline CDR1 and CDR2: MNHEY and SVGAGI. The CDR3 sequence is CASSYSTGVPYEQYF. In DNA form, the CDR3 reads TGTGCCAGCAGTTACTCCACGGGAGTCCCCTACGAGCAGTACTTC.

The rearrangement links TRBV10-3 to TRBJ2-1, with 9 bases fitting TRBD2. Germline CDR1 reads ENHRY; CDR2 reads SYGVKD. The trim removed 3 bases at V and 4 bases at J, leaving 7 bases unmatched. This CDR3 is built from 16 residues. CDR3 loop: CAISEAASGVYNEQFF. CDR3 DNA: TGTGCCATCAGTGAAGCAGCTAGCGGGGTTTACAATGAGCAGTTCTTC.

Only one count was recorded for this clonotype. The chain combines TRBV28 with TRBJ2-3; 16 bases fit TRBD2. Germline-derived CDR1 and CDR2 are MDHEN and SYDVKM. The length of the CDR3 is 18 residues. Trimming at V came to 8 bases and at J to 7 bases, leaving 15 bases not matched to a gene. This CDR3 reads CASGSPGLAGGPSYTQYF. CDR3 sequence (DNA): TGTGCCAGCGGGTCGCCGGGACTAGCGGGAGGGCCTTCATATACGCAGTATTTT.

This CDR3 reads CASRAESWGTQYF. In DNA form, the CDR3 reads TGTGCCAGCAGAGCGGAGAGCTGGGGGACCCAGTACTTC. This chain links TRBV7-8 with TRBJ2-5; the D gene is possibly TRBD2 (5 bases). Trimming removed 6 bases at V and 7 bases at J, with 15 bases between. The CDR3 loop spans 13 amino acids. The germline V gene encodes CDR1 SGHVS and CDR2 FQNEAQ.

The chain couples TRBV27 to TRBJ1-5; D not resolved. V was clipped by 8 bases and J by 1 base, with 9 bases between them. The germline V gene encodes CDR1 MNHEY and CDR2 SMNVEV (reference sequence). This CDR3 has 13 amino acids. The CDR3 reads CASGRNSNQPQHF. The DNA of the CDR3 is TGTGCCAGCGGTCGTAACAGCAATCAGCCCCAGCATTTT.

A few counts support this clonotype. The chain carries TRBV4-1 and TRBJ1-5; D is uncertain. Germline V gives CDR1 MGHRA, CDR2 YSYEKL. V lost 4 bases, J lost 1 base, and 11 bases lay in between. This CDR3 region has 15 residues. CDR3 residues: CASSRRMGSNQPQHF. The CDR3 coding sequence is TGCGCCAGCAGCCGCCGAATGGGAAGCAATCAGCCCCAGCATTTT.

The chain recombines TRBV29-1 with TRBJ2-1, with 12 bases matching TRBD2. The CDR3 is 14 amino acids. V shed 4 bases and J 4 bases; nucleotides not matched to a gene: 2. CDR1 and CDR2 (germline): SQVTM, ANQGSEA. The CDR3 protein is CSVGGLAGYNEQFF. In DNA, the CDR3 is TGCAGCGTTGGGGGACTAGCGGGTTACAATGAGCAGTTCTTC.

This clonotype was observed a handful of times. DNA of the CDR3: TGTGCCAGCAGCGTAGAATCAAACAGGATCAACGAGCAGTACTTC. Protein sequence: CASSVESNRINEQYF. V usage is TRBV9 and J usage is TRBJ2-7; D is possibly TRBD1 (5 bases). From germline, CDR1 is SGDLS and CDR2 YYNGEE. The V and J ends lost 0 bases and 5 bases respectively, with 15 bases between them. CDR3 length equals 15 residues.

The chain employs TRBV6-5 and TRBJ2-7; TRBD2 agrees at 11 bases. From germline, CDR1 is MNHEY and CDR2 SVGAGI. The CDR3 length is 15 residues. Trimming removed 5 bases from V and 2 bases from J; junction bases left unmatched: 5. The chain's CDR3 is CASSNSGRATYEQYF. Written as DNA, the CDR3 is TGTGCCAGCAGTAATAGCGGGAGGGCTACCTACGAGCAGTACTTC.

This clonotype was recorded once. The genes are TRBV2 and TRBJ2-7, with D uncertain. The CDR3 has 10 amino acids. V was pared by 1 base and J by 7 bases, with 2 bases between. From germline, CDR1 is SNHLY and CDR2 FYNNEI. The CDR3 reads CASSEDEQYF. CDR3 sequence (DNA): TGTGCCAGCAGTGAAGATGAGCAGTACTTC.

This sequence joins TRBV5-4 and TRBJ2-7; possibly TRBD2 for D (5 bases). The germline V gene encodes CDR1 SGHNT and CDR2 YYREEE (reference sequence). The CDR3 runs to 19 residues. Trimming stripped 3 bases from V and 2 bases from J, with 27 bases between. CDR3 nucleotide sequence: TGTGCCAGCAGCTCCATTCCACCCCAATCCTATAGCGAAACCTACGAGCAGTACTTC. It yields the protein CASSSIPPQSYSETYEQYF.

The genes are TRBV7-9 and TRBJ1-2; D is possibly TRBD1 (5 bases). This CDR3 has 15 residues. V lost 5 bases and J lost 2, with 15 bases in between. The V gene's germline CDR1 is SEHNR and CDR2 FQNEAQ (reference sequence). The CDR3 nucleotides read TGTGCCAGCAGCATACCCGACAGAACGAACTATGGCTACACCTTC. Protein sequence: CASSIPDRTNYGYTF.

The rearrangement joins TRBV15 to TRBJ2-5; a weak D match, TRBD2 (6 bases). Trimming cost V 5 bases and J 2 bases, with 15 bases left between them. The germline CDR1 and CDR2 sequences are LNHNV and YYDKDF (reference sequence). This CDR3 has 15 amino acids. CDR3 amino acids: CATSAQWDSQETQYF. CDR3 nucleotides: TGTGCCACCAGCGCGCAGTGGGACTCTCAAGAGACCCAGTACTTC.

The chain recombines TRBV12-1 with TRBJ1-4; the table calls TRBD1, which could not be checked here. TRBV12-1 is a pseudogene segment. The CDR3 has 14 amino acids. The CDR3 DNA reads as TGTGCCAGCAGGGGATTGGGACAGGATGAAAAACTGTTTTTT. It encodes CASRGLGQDEKLFF.